This TCR beta chain was sequenced during a study of blood T cell repertoires in COVID-19 (TCRdb year 2020). Concerning the study at large: Collaborator samples came from the United States, Italy and Spain and covered acute and convalescent phases of COVID-19. The samples were drawn from the first 160 participants of the ongoing ImmuneRACE study and from under 1,500 subjects provided by 6 global collaborators. HLA class I and class II types, where available, came from metadata supplied by the sample provider rather than from assay-based typing. The repertoires were released in a freely available public database intended as a resource for research on the immune response to SARS-CoV-2. The dataset comprised deeply sampled blood TCRbeta repertoires from subjects exposed to, actively infected with, or recovered from COVID-19. Nearly every sample came with metadata listing a de-identified subject ID, COVID-19 status, age in years and sex. The material from the prospective study consisted of cDNA or gDNA derived from T cells, B-cell-depleted T cells, or PBMCs.

As concerns this clone: The antigen it recognizes is unknown. Base qualities are not provided; no much larger clone lies one nucleotide away.

Points the paper makes about the study in general: The quantity of clinical and demographic metadata differed by source and by participant and was supplied without curation.

Participants in the prospective study were aged about 18 to 100 years, lived in 20 to 25 United States geographic areas, and enrolled through a virtual design. To assign participants to cohorts, the prospective study relied on clinical history that participants themselves reported in a screening survey and a study questionnaire. Recovered participants in ImmuneRACE Cohort 3 were defined as having two consecutive negative NP/OP PCR tests, clearance from a healthcare professional, or resolution of symptoms. In the prospective study, whole blood, serum and a nasopharyngeal or oropharyngeal swab were collected from each participant by mobile phlebotomists. Over an approximately 2-month period, participants in the prospective study had the option of providing additional blood draws and questionnaires. Prospective study blood samples were shipped either frozen or at room temperature before DNA extraction.

TCRbeta CDR3 regions were amplified from genomic DNA by means of the immunoSEQ Assay, a bias-controlled multiplex PCR. On the authors' methods: The number of nucleated cells in each sample was estimated by amplification of reference gene primers within the assay. Sequence reads were collapsed and filtered to measure the absolute abundance of every unique TCRbeta CDR3 rearrangement. For each sample, productive Simpson clonality was calculated by taking the square root of Simpson's diversity index across productive rearrangements. Entries here come from immuneACCESS through TCRdb and include only in-frame sequences with V and J called. Some clones fail to appear in such tables; in the studies checked, an unresolved V gene covers under half of the shortfall, and the cause of the remainder is unknown. D and trimming were read from the DNA, whereas the V and J calls and clone size are those reported in that table. The sample has some 320,000 clones on record, 80% to 90% of them singletons. The ten most abundant clones make up less than 6% of the sample.

Sequences were obtained from PBMCs or T cells enriched from blood (not recorded which). The receptor was isolated from a woman aged 25 to 39 who had recovered from COVID-19.

The DNA sequence follows: TGCGCCAGCACGCGGACAGGGGGAAGGGGTAATTCACCCCTCCACTTT. The translation is CASTRTGGRGNSPLHF. The chain is assembled from TRBV10-2 and TRBJ1-6; 10 bases in the junction line up with TRBD1. CDR1 and CDR2 (WSHSY, SAAADI) derive from the germline V gene. From the cysteine through the phenylalanine, the CDR3 covers 16 amino acids. The DNA shown is the 48-base CDR3, in frame from base 1. Compared with germline, V lacks 7 bases and J lacks 6 bases; bases without a gene match: 9.